A single sample gave rise to the 27 T cell receptor beta chains below, sequenced in a study of control samples from healthy donors and cancer patients (dated by TCRdb to 2020 to 2021). The receptor library was made with the immunoSEQ multiplex PCR assay. TCRdb holds this immuneACCESS table with in-frame rearrangements only. Some clones are missing; in checked studies, unresolved V genes explain under half, and the rest has no known cause. This sample holds 65,000 to 85,000 clones; approximately 89% were observed only once. Under 3% of the sample belongs to the ten largest clones. Sequencing used PBMCs. These receptors came from a woman between 50 and 59 years old with head and neck cancer.

The rearrangement joins TRBV9 to TRBJ1-5, with 9 bases identical to TRBD1. The germline V gene encodes CDR1 SGDLS and CDR2 YYNGEE. The CDR3 runs 15 residues. Unmatched junction bases numbered 7, after V lost 4 bases and J lost 5 bases. The CDR3, as DNA: TGTGCCAGCAGCACAACAGGGGGCTACGATCAGCCCCAGCATTTT. Translation gives CASSTTGGYDQPQHF. The full variable domain, completed using reference TRBV9 and TRBJ1-5, is DSGVTQTPKHLITATGQRVTLRCSPRSGDLSVYWYQQSLDQGLQFLIQYYNGEERAKGNILERFSAQQFPDLHSELNLSSLELGDSALYFCASSTTGGYDQPQHFGDGTRLSIL.

J is TRBJ2-1 and V is TRBV20-1; D is unresolved. This CDR3 spans 12 amino acids. The germline V and J ends were trimmed by 3 bases and 9 bases, with 12 bases remaining between them. The germline V gene encodes CDR1 DFQATT and CDR2 SNEGSKA (reference sequence). CDR3 region: CSASVLGPEQFF. As DNA, the CDR3 is TGCAGTGCTAGTGTATTAGGGCCTGAGCAGTTCTTC.

In DNA, the CDR3 is TGCGCCAGCAGTGAGTCGCCGACTAGCGAGAACCAAGAGACCCAGTACTTC. It is translated as CASSESPTSENQETQYF. J is TRBJ2-5 and V is TRBV10-1; 8 nucleotides match TRBD2. Germline CDR1 is WNHNN and CDR2 is SYGVQD (reference sequence). CDR3 length equals 17 residues. Germline trimming cut 0 bases from V and 0 bases from J; bases unmatched to any gene: 6.

Here the CDR3 DNA reads TGTGCCAGCAGCGAATCCTCTGGAAACACCATATATTTT. It codes for CASSESSGNTIYF. The V and J genes are TRBV5-6 and TRBJ1-3, with D unresolved. The germline gives CDR1 SGHDT, CDR2 YYEEEE. Trimming left V 4 bases short and J 0 bases short, with 5 bases between. CDR3 length: 13 residues.

This clone was counted only a few times. The V and J genes are TRBV3-1 (or the pseudogene TRBV3-2) and TRBJ2-7; the D is unclear. The V and J ends lost 0 bases and 6 bases respectively, with 9 bases between them. The CDR3 has 13 residues. Germline V CDR1 and CDR2: LGHDT, YNNKEL (reference sequence). CDR3 in DNA: TGTGCCAGCAGCCAAGATTTGGGCTCCGAGCAGTACTTC. Translating it yields CASSQDLGSEQYF.

The chain carries TRBV9 and TRBJ2-5, with 8 bases lining up with TRBD2. This CDR3 is 14 amino acids long. Losses at the gene ends were 4 bases for V and 2 bases for J; bases not matched to a gene: 4. Germline CDR1 and CDR2: SGDLS and YYNGEE. CDR3 nucleotides: TGTGCCAGCAGCCTTGGACTAGCACAAGAGACCCAGTACTTC. Its protein is CASSLGLAQETQYF.

J is TRBJ2-7 and V is TRBV2; 10 bases are a match to TRBD2. The germline gives CDR1 SNHLY, CDR2 FYNNEI. This CDR3 has 13 amino acids. The junction had 6 bases not matched to a gene; V was cut back by 6 bases and J by 7 bases. The CDR3 protein is CASRPLAGVEQYF. For the CDR3, the DNA is TGTGCCAGCAGGCCCCTAGCGGGGGTAGAGCAGTACTTC.

The rearrangement uses TRBV30 and TRBJ1-6; 7 nucleotides agree with TRBD1. The CDR3 totals 13 residues. The germline CDR1 and CDR2 sequences are GTSNPN and SVGIG (reference sequence). V shed 5 bases, J shed 6 bases, and the junction held 4 bases outside the gene matches. The CDR3 loop is CAWGRDSNSPLHF. CDR3 in DNA: TGTGCCTGGGGCCGGGACAGTAATTCACCCCTCCACTTT.

The chain joins TRBV5-1 to TRBJ2-7, with a possible D match to TRBD1 (5 bases). CDR1 and CDR2 (germline): SGHRS, YFSETQ. V lost 0 bases to trimming and J lost 0 bases, with 13 bases between them. The CDR3 is made up of 16 amino acids. This chain's CDR3 is CASSLGRAVSSYEQYF. The CDR3 region has the DNA TGCGCCAGCAGCTTGGGCAGGGCCGTGAGCTCCTACGAGCAGTACTTC.

This clone has more than one count but fewer than ten. The chain is built from TRBV7-8 and TRBJ2-6; D assignment may be TRBD1 or TRBD2 (5 bases each). Germline V gene sequence: CDR1 SGHVS, CDR2 FQNEAQ. V was clipped by 4 bases and J by 0 bases, with 7 bases between them. CDR3 size: 15 residues. The CDR3 coding sequence is TGTGCCAGCAGCTCGGGGACCTCTGGGGCCAACGTCCTGACTTTC. As protein: CASSSGTSGANVLTF. Based on the CDR3 plus reference TRBV7-8 and TRBJ2-6, the full variable domain is GAGVSQSPRYKVAKRGQDVALRCDPISGHVSLFWYQQALGQGPEFLTYFQNEAQLDKSGLPSDRFFAERPEGSVSTLKIQRTQQEDSAVYLCASSSGTSGANVLTFGAGSRLTVL.

The chain employs TRBV27 and TRBJ1-5, with D unclear. Germline CDR1 MNHEY, CDR2 SMNVEV (reference sequence). CDR3 length: 11 residues. V lost 8 bases and J lost 7, with 9 bases in between. In DNA form, the CDR3 reads TGTGCCAGCCGGCGTGGGCAGCCCCAGCATTTT. Its translation: CASRRGQPQHF.

The genes are TRBV4-1 and TRBJ2-7, with no clear D. CDR1 is MGHRA and CDR2 is YSYEKL in the germline V gene. With 1 base removed from V and 4 bases from J, the gap between germline ends came to 8 bases. The CDR3 loop spans 13 amino acids. The CDR3 DNA reads TGCGCCAGCAGCCAAGTAGGGTTATACGAGCAGTACTTC. Protein product: CASSQVGLYEQYF.

The chain joins TRBV7-3 to TRBJ2-3, with 16 bases fitting TRBD2. The germline V gene encodes CDR1 SGHTA and CDR2 FQGTGA. The CDR3 runs 18 residues. V dropped 4 bases and J dropped 4; count of bases not matched to a gene: 8. The CDR3 sequence is CASSWSGTSGGAADTQYF. The CDR3 DNA sequence: TGTGCCAGCAGCTGGTCCGGGACTAGCGGGGGGGCAGCAGATACGCAGTATTTT.

This clone was seen only once. V is TRBV19 and J is TRBJ2-3; TRBD1 matches 10 bases. V lost 1 base to trimming and J lost 6 bases; unmatched junction nucleotides: 7. The germline V gene has CDR1 LNHDA and CDR2 SQIVND (reference sequence). The CDR3 sequence is 16 residues long. This CDR3 reads CASSIGRTGGTDTQYF. The CDR3 nucleotides are TGTGCCAGTAGTATAGGGCGGACAGGGGGGACGGATACGCAGTATTTT. The variable domain in full, with the rest retrieved from reference TRBV19 and TRBJ2-3, is DGGITQSPKYLFRKEGQNVTLSCEQNLNHDAMYWYRQDPGQGLRLIYYSQIVNDFQKGDIAEGYSVSREKKESFPLTVTSAQKNPTAFYLCASSIGRTGGTDTQYFGPGTRLTVL.

The chain carries TRBV4-3 and TRBJ2-1; TRBD2 matches at 8 bases. V was pared by 1 base and J by 2 bases, with 1 base of the junction left unmatched. The germline V gene encodes CDR1 LGHNA and CDR2 YSLEER. The CDR3 is 15 amino acids. In DNA, the CDR3 is TGCGCCAGCAGCCAAGGACTAGCGCCCTACAATGAGCAGTTCTTC. Its translation: CASSQGLAPYNEQFF.

This chain links TRBV19 with TRBJ1-6; TRBD1 matches at 7 bases. Trimming cost V 6 bases and J 7 bases; bases outside gene matches: 6. CDR3 length: 14 residues. Germline V gene lookup returns CDR1 LNHDA and CDR2 SQIVND (reference sequence). The CDR3 bases are TGTGCCAGTAGGCCCGGGACAGCGAATTCACCCCTCCACTTT. It encodes CASRPGTANSPLHF.

The chain couples TRBV6-5 to TRBJ2-1; D is unclear. The CDR3 has 14 residues. Germline loops: CDR1 MNHEY, CDR2 SVGAGI. Deletions cut 7 bases from V and 2 bases from J, with 12 bases between. The CDR3 region is CASIRAPAYNEQFF. The CDR3 nucleotides are TGTGCCAGCATAAGGGCTCCCGCCTACAATGAGCAGTTCTTC.

The chain uses TRBV15 and TRBJ2-7; 7 bases align to TRBD2. The CDR3 has 16 amino acids. The V gene's germline CDR1 is LNHNV and CDR2 YYDKDF (reference sequence). The ends lost 3 bases at V and 3 bases at J; junction bases unmatched: 11. The CDR3 sequence is CATSRRERETDYEQYF. CDR3 nucleotides: TGTGCCACCAGCAGGCGGGAGCGGGAAACCGACTACGAGCAGTACTTC.

This clone was seen more than once but under ten times. The CDR3 DNA reads as TGTGCCAGCAGTTCCCGGGGGACTAGTCGTGGTACGCAGTATTTT. This encodes CASSSRGTSRGTQYF. The chain has TRBV6-2 or TRBV6-3 and TRBJ2-3; 8 bases are a match to TRBD2. The CDR3 extends over 15 amino acids. V shed 4 bases, J shed 8 bases, and the junction held 11 bases outside the gene matches. Germline V CDR1 and CDR2: MNHEY, SVGEGT.

The V call is TRBV27, the J call TRBJ2-7, with a weak D call TRBD2 (6 bases). Per germline, CDR1 MNHEY and CDR2 SMNVEV (reference sequence). V was cut by 0 bases and J by 2 bases, with 14 bases left in between. The CDR3 totals 16 residues. CDR3 in DNA: TGTGCCAGCAGTTTATCCACAACTAGCCAAGCCTACGAGCAGTACTTC. This gives the protein CASSLSTTSQAYEQYF.

The chain employs TRBV28 and TRBJ2-5, with TRBD1 as a possible D gene (5 bases). This CDR3 spans 13 amino acids. V lost 7 bases to trimming and J lost 5 bases, with 14 bases between them. CDR1 and CDR2 from the germline V gene are MDHEN and SYDVKM. The CDR3 nucleotides are TGTGCCAGCAATCAGGGAAGGTCCGAGACCCAGTACTTC. It yields the protein CASNQGRSETQYF. Based on the CDR3 plus reference TRBV28 and TRBJ2-5, the full variable domain is DVKVTQSSRYLVKRTGEKVFLECVQDMDHENMFWYRQDPGLGLRLIYFSYDVKMKEKGDIPEGYSVSREKKERFSLILESASTNQTSMYLCASNQGRSETQYFGPGTRLLVL.

J is TRBJ2-2 and V is TRBV10-3, with 9 bases fitting TRBD2. Losses at the gene ends were 9 bases for V and 1 base for J; bases not matched to a gene: 3. CDR1 is ENHRY, CDR2 SYGVKD, per germline. CDR3 length equals 14 residues. The CDR3 spells CAIKLAGNTGELFF. CDR3 in DNA: TGTGCCATTAAACTAGCGGGGAACACCGGGGAGCTGTTTTTT.

The count of this clone is one. The genes are TRBV5-1 and TRBJ1-6; D possibly corresponds to TRBD1 (6 bases). The CDR3 is 14 residues long. V lost 4 bases and J 7 bases, leaving 12 bases between the germline ends. The germline CDR1 and CDR2 sequences are SGHRS and YFSETQ. The CDR3 nucleotides are TGCGCCAGCAGCCGAACAGGGCGGAATTCACCCCTCCACTTT. It specifies CASSRTGRNSPLHF.

V is TRBV19 and J is TRBJ2-1; D may be TRBD1 (5 bases). Germline-derived CDR1 and CDR2 are LNHDA and SQIVND (reference sequence). V was cut by 3 bases and J by 2 bases, with 11 bases left in between. The CDR3 length is 15 residues. CDR3: CASSITAGPYNEQFF. CDR3 coding DNA: TGTGCCAGTAGTATTACCGCAGGGCCCTACAATGAGCAGTTCTTC.

The CDR3 is CASSLLRDTPYEQYF. In DNA, the CDR3 is TGTGCCAGCAGTTTATTGCGGGACACGCCCTACGAGCAGTACTTC. J is TRBJ2-7 and V is TRBV28; D could derive from TRBD1 or TRBD2 (6 bases each). Trimming shortened V by 1 base and J by 2 bases, and 12 bases separated the two germline ends. The CDR3 is 15 amino acids. Germline CDR1 and CDR2: MDHEN and SYDVKM. Variable domain in full (rest from reference TRBV28 and TRBJ2-7): DVKVTQSSRYLVKRTGEKVFLECVQDMDHENMFWYRQDPGLGLRLIYFSYDVKMKEKGDIPEGYSVSREKKERFSLILESASTNQTSMYLCASSLLRDTPYEQYFGPGTRLTVT.

This clone was recorded once. This rearrangement joins TRBV7-2 to TRBJ2-2, with 12 bases lining up with TRBD1. The V gene end was trimmed by 5 bases and the J gene end by 5 bases; junction bases not matched to a gene: 6. Germline CDR1 is SGHTA and CDR2 is FQGNSA. This CDR3 has 16 residues. DNA of the CDR3: TGTGCCAGCAGCCGCGCGGGACAGGGGGCAACCGGGGAGCTGTTTTTT. Amino acids: CASSRAGQGATGELFF.

The chain recombines TRBV2 with TRBJ2-7, with TRBD1 as a possible D gene (6 bases). Trimming shortened V by 8 bases and J by 1 base, and 12 bases separated the two germline ends. Germline V gene lookup returns CDR1 SNHLY and CDR2 FYNNEI. The CDR3 length is 13 residues. The CDR3 DNA reads TGTGCCAGCGTCACCGGGACATCCTACGAGCAGTACTTC. It codes for CASVTGTSYEQYF.